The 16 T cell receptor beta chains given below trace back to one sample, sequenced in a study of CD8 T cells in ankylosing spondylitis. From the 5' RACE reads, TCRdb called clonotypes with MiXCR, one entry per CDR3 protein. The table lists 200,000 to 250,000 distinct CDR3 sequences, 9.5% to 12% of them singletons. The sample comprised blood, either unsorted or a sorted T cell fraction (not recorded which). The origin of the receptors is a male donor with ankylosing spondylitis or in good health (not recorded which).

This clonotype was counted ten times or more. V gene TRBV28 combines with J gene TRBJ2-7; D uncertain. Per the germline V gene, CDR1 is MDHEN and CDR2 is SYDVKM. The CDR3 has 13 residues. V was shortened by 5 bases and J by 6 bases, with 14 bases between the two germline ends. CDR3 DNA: TGTGCCAGCAGTCCCCAGATGTCCCCCGAGCAGTACTTC. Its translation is CASSPQMSPEQYF.

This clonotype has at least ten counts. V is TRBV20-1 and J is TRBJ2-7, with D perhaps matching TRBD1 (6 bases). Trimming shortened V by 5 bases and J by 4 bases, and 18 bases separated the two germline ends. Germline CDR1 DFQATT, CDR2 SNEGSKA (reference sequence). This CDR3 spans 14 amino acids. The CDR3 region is CSAQLAGDDYEQYF. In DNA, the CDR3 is TGCAGTGCTCAGCTGGCAGGGGATGATTACGAGCAGTACTTC.

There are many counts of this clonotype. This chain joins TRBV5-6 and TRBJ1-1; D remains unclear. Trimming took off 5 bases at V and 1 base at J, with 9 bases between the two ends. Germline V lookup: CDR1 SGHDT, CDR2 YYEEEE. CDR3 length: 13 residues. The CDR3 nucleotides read TGTGCCAGCAGAGTAGGGCCGAACACTGAAGCTTTCTTT. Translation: CASRVGPNTEAFF.

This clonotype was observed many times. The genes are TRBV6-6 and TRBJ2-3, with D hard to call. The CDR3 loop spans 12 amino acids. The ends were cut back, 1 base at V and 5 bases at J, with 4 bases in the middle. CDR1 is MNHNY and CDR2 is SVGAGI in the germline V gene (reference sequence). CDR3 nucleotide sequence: TGTGCCAGCAGTTACTTGGGAGATACGCAGTATTTT. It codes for CASSYLGDTQYF.

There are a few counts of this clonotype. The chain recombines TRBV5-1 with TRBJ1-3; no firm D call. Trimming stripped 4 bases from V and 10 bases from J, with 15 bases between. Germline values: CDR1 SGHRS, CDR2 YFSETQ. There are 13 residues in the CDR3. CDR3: CASSLVGRSTIYF. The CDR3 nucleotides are TGCGCCAGCAGCCTGGTGGGCAGGTCTACCATATATTTT.

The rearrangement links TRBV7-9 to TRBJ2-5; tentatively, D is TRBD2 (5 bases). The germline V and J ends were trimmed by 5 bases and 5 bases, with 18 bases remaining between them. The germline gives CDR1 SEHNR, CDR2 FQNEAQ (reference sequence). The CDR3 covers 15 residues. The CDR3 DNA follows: TGTGCCAGCAGCATAAGGGAGCTAGGTGGGGAGACCCAGTACTTC. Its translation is CASSIRELGGETQYF.

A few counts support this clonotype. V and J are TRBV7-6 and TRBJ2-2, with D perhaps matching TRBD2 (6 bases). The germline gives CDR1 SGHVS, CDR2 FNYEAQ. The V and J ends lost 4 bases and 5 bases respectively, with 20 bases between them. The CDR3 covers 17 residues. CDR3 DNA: TGTGCCAGCAGCTCCCCCCCCCCAGCGGGCGGGACCGGGGAGCTGTTTTTT. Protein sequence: CASSSPPPAGGTGELFF.

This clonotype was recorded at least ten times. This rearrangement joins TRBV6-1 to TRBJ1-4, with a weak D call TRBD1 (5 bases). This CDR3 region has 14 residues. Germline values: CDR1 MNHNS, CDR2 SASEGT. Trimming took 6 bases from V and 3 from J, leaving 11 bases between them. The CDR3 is CASSSGLANEKLFF. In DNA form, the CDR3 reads TGTGCCAGCAGCTCAGGGTTGGCTAATGAAAAACTGTTTTTT.

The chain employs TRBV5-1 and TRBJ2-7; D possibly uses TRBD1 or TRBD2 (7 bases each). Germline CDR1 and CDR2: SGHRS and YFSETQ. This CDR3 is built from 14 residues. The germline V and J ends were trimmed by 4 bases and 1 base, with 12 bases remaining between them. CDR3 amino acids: CASSGGDRSYEQYF. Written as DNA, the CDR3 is TGCGCCAGCAGCGGGGGGGACAGATCCTACGAGCAGTACTTC.

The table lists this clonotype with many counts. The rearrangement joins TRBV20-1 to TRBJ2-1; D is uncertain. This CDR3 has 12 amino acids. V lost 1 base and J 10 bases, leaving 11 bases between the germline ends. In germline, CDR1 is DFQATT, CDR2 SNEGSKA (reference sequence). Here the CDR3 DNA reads TGCAGTGCTAGAGTTGGTAGCACGGAGCAGTTCTTC. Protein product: CSARVGSTEQFF.

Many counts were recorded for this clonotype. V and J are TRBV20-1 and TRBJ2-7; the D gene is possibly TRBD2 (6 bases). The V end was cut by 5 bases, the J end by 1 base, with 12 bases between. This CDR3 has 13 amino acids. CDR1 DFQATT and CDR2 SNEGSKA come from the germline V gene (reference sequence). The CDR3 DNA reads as TGCAGTGCTTCCCGGGACTGGTCCTACGAGCAGTACTTC. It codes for CSASRDWSYEQYF.

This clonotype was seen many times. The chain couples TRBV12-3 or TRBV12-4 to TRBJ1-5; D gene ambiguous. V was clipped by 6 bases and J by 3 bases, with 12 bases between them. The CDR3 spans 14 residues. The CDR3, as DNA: TGTGCCAGCAGCGTGGTTGGGTTCAATCAGCCCCAGCATTTT. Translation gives CASSVVGFNQPQHF.

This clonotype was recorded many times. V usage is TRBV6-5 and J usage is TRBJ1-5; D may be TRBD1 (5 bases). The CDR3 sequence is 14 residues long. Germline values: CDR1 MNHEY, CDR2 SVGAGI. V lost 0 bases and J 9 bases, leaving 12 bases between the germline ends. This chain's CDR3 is CASSYSGTHRPQHF. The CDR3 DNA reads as TGTGCCAGCAGTTACTCCGGGACCCATAGGCCCCAGCATTTT.

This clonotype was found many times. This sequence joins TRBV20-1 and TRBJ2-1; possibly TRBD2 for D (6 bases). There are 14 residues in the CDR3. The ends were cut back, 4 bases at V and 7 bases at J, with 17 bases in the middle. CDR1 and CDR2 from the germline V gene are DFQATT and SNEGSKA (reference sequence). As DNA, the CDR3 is TGCAGTGCTAACTTAGCGGTCTTTAGAAATGAGCAGTTCTTC. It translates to CSANLAVFRNEQFF.

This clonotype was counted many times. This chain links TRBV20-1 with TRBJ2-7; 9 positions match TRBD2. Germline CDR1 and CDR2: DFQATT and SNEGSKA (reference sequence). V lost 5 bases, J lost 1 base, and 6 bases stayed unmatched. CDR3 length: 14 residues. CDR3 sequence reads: CSAQLAGVSYEQYF. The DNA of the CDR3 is TGCAGTGCTCAATTAGCGGGAGTATCCTACGAGCAGTACTTC.

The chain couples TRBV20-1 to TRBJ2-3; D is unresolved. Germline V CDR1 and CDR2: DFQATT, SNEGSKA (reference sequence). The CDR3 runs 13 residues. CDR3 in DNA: TGCAGCACACCTAGTATGATCACAGATACGCAGTATTTT. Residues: CSTPSMITDTQYF.